A single sample is the source of the 19 T cell receptor beta chains below, sequenced in a study of blood T cell repertoires in COVID-19. The method was immunoSEQ multiplex PCR; TCRdb's version includes in-frame clones alone and lacks a portion of them. The sample consists of fewer than 350,000 clones, 88% of them appearing once. The material sequenced was PBMCs or T cells enriched from blood (not recorded which). The receptors originated from a woman between 55 and 75 years old in a cohort exposed to, infected with or recovered from COVID-19 (not recorded which).

CDR3 nucleotides: TGTGCCAGCAGCCCCGGGACAGGGCGTACCTCCTACGAGCAGTACTTC. Translation gives CASSPGTGRTSYEQYF. This chain links TRBV5-6 with TRBJ2-7, with 9 bases identical to TRBD1. The CDR3 covers 16 residues. Germline V gene sequence: CDR1 SGHDT, CDR2 YYEEEE. J lost 0 bases, V lost 4 bases, and 8 bases had no gene match.

The J gene is TRBJ1-5, the V gene TRBV6-2 or TRBV6-3; 7 positions agree with TRBD1. The CDR3 spans 16 residues. V was clipped by 5 bases and J by 0 bases; unmatched bases: 7. Germline CDR1 and CDR2: MNHEY and SVGEGT. The CDR3 coding sequence is TGTGCCAGCAGTCGGGACAGCCACAATAGCAATCAGCCCCAGCATTTT. Translating gives CASSRDSHNSNQPQHF.

Here the CDR3 reads CASSFPGLSLETQYF. The CDR3 DNA reads TGTGCCAGCAGCTTCCCGGGACTATCCTTGGAGACCCAGTACTTC. The rearrangement uses TRBV7-2 and TRBJ2-5; 7 positions match TRBD2. V shed 3 bases and J 5 bases; nucleotides not matched to a gene: 9. Germline assignment: CDR1 SGHTA and CDR2 FQGNSA. CDR3 length: 15 amino acids. Full variable domain (rest looked up from reference TRBV7-2 and TRBJ2-5): GAGVSQSPSNKVTEKGKDVELRCDPISGHTALYWYRQSLGQGLEFLIYFQGNSAPDKSGLPSDRFSAERTGGSVSTLTIQRTQQEDSAVYLCASSFPGLSLETQYFGPGTRLLVL.

The rearrangement joins TRBV5-4 to TRBJ2-1; D not resolved. V lost 0 bases, J lost 7 bases, and 20 bases lay in between. Germline V CDR1 and CDR2: SGHNT, YYREEE (reference sequence). The CDR3 has 17 amino acids. CDR3 in amino acids: CASSLGGASPMWNEQFF. Written as DNA, the CDR3 is TGTGCCAGCAGCTTGGGTGGAGCCTCCCCTATGTGGAATGAGCAGTTCTTC.

The V call is TRBV19, the J call TRBJ2-5; D may be TRBD2 (6 bases). The CDR3 covers 16 residues. Trimming shortened V by 3 bases and J by 5 bases, and 19 bases separated the two germline ends. From germline, CDR1 is LNHDA and CDR2 SQIVND (reference sequence). CDR3 amino acids: CASSIGGVQTSETQYF. The CDR3 nucleotides are TGTGCCAGTAGTATCGGAGGGGTTCAGACTTCGGAGACCCAGTACTTC.

J is TRBJ2-2 and V is TRBV11-1, with 8 bases that match TRBD2. V lost 3 bases to trimming and J lost 4 bases; unmatched junction nucleotides: 7. CDR1 and CDR2 from the germline V gene are SGHAT and FQDESV (reference sequence). The CDR3 is made up of 16 amino acids. The CDR3 DNA reads as TGTGCCAGCAGCTTGGATACGGGAGGGGGCACCGGGGAGCTGTTTTTT. The encoded protein is CASSLDTGGGTGELFF.

This clone occurred once. This chain links TRBV7-9 with TRBJ2-7, with 7 bases aligning to TRBD1. The germline CDR1 and CDR2 sequences are SEHNR and FQNEAQ (reference sequence). There are 15 residues in the CDR3. The V segment lost 6 bases and the J segment 3 bases; nucleotides outside the gene matches: 11. As DNA, the CDR3 is TGTGCCAGCAGGTCGGGACAGAGGATCTTCTACGAGCAGTACTTC. It yields the protein CASRSGQRIFYEQYF. Supplemented by reference TRBV7-9 and TRBJ2-7, the full variable domain reads DTGVSQNPRHKITKRGQNVTFRCDPISEHNRLYWYRQTLGQGPEFLTYFQNEAQLEKSRLLSDRFSAERPKGSFSTLEIQRTEQGDSAMYLCASRSGQRIFYEQYFGPGTRLTVT.

The genes are TRBV6-2 or TRBV6-3 and TRBJ2-2; the match to TRBD2 covers 13 bases. The J segment lost 4 bases and the V segment lost 2 bases, leaving 7 bases of the junction unmatched. This CDR3 is 18 amino acids long. Germline CDR1 reads MNHEY; CDR2 reads SVGEGT. Written as DNA, the CDR3 is TGTGCCAGCAGTTACCAGGGGGGACTAGCGGGAATCACCGGGGAGCTGTTTTTT. It codes for CASSYQGGLAGITGELFF.

This sequence joins TRBV4-1 and TRBJ2-7; D is possibly TRBD1 (6 bases). Trimming cost V 3 bases and J 5 bases, with 17 bases left between them. The CDR3 totals 15 residues. Germline V lookup: CDR1 MGHRA, CDR2 YSYEKL. CDR3 in DNA: TGCGCCAGCAGCCAGGGGGCAGCGGCCTTCAACGAGCAGTACTTC. The encoded protein is CASSQGAAAFNEQYF.

The chain joins TRBV7-2 to TRBJ1-5; TRBD1 matches 8 bases. V shed 5 bases and J 1 base; nucleotides not matched to a gene: 4. The germline gives CDR1 SGHTA, CDR2 FQGNSA. The CDR3 runs 15 residues. As DNA, the CDR3 is TGTGCCAGCAGCCGCCAGGGGGCGAGCAATCAGCCCCAGCATTTT. This codes for CASSRQGASNQPQHF.

This chain links TRBV12-3 or TRBV12-4 with TRBJ1-2, with D possibly TRBD1 on 5 matching bases. V lost 5 bases and J lost 7, with 14 bases in between. This CDR3 is built from 13 residues. Here the CDR3 reads CASSIQVRSGYTF. In nucleotides, the CDR3 is TGTGCCAGCAGTATACAGGTGCGATCTGGCTACACCTTC.

CDR3 DNA sequence: TGTGCCAGCAGCTTATCGGCGGGGCGGGAGGCGGATACGCAGTATTTT. It specifies CASSLSAGREADTQYF. This chain links TRBV7-9 with TRBJ2-3; TRBD2 matches 8 bases. The germline V gene has CDR1 SEHNR and CDR2 FQNEAQ (reference sequence). The CDR3 extends over 16 amino acids. After removal of 2 bases from V and 6 bases from J, the junction contained 10 bases not matched to a gene.

The gene calls are TRBV30 and TRBJ1-1; D is unclear. Germline CDR1 is GTSNPN and CDR2 is SVGIG (reference sequence). V was shortened by 0 bases and J by 8 bases, with 10 bases between the two germline ends. The CDR3 covers 12 residues. The CDR3 loop reads CAWSVWSGEAFF. CDR3 bases: TGTGCCTGGAGTGTATGGTCGGGGGAAGCTTTCTTT.

This clone appeared many times. The V and J genes are TRBV7-2 and TRBJ2-7; D may be TRBD2 (6 bases). Trimming pared 4 bases from V and 7 bases from J, leaving 14 bases between. In germline, CDR1 is SGHTA, CDR2 FQGNSA. CDR3 length: 13 residues. The CDR3 here is CASSSAPRGEQYF. CDR3 in DNA: TGTGCCAGCAGCTCAGCCCCCCGGGGGGAGCAGTACTTC.

The chain has TRBV28 and TRBJ1-4; D is perhaps TRBD1 (5 bases). The CDR3 length is 13 residues. Trimming cost V 10 bases and J 1 base, with 10 bases left between them. Germline assignment: CDR1 MDHEN and CDR2 SYDVKM. CDR3: CAIPDITNEKLFF. For the CDR3, the DNA is TGTGCCATTCCGGACATAACTAATGAAAAACTGTTTTTT.

This chain links TRBV19 with TRBJ1-4, with a possible D match to TRBD1 (5 bases). The CDR3 contains 14 residues. The V gene lost 5 bases and the J gene lost 7 bases, with 14 bases spanning the gap. The V gene's germline CDR1 is LNHDA and CDR2 SQIVND (reference sequence). CDR3 bases: TGTGCCAGTAGTCTGCGAGGGGAGGGTGAAAAACTGTTTTTT. This translates into CASSLRGEGEKLFF.

The genes are TRBV12-5 and TRBJ2-5; 7 bases map to TRBD1. The CDR3 is made up of 14 amino acids. Germline CDR1 LGHNT, CDR2 FRNRAP. V was pared by 5 bases and J by 1 base, with 4 bases of the junction left unmatched. The CDR3 loop is CASGPRTGQETQYF. The CDR3 nucleotides are TGTGCTAGTGGTCCTCGGACAGGCCAAGAGACCCAGTACTTC.

The J gene is TRBJ2-1, the V gene TRBV10-1; TRBD2 matches at 7 bases. The CDR3 loop spans 17 amino acids. After removal of 3 bases from V and 4 bases from J, the junction contained 12 bases not matched to a gene. Per the germline V gene, CDR1 is WNHNN and CDR2 is SYGVQD (reference sequence). The CDR3, as DNA: TGCGCCAGCAGTGAAAGGGAACTAGCGTCTAATTACAATGAGCAGTTCTTC. Encoded protein: CASSERELASNYNEQFF.

V is TRBV9 and J is TRBJ2-7; 7 nucleotides match TRBD2. Germline lookup yields CDR1 SGDLS and CDR2 YYNGEE. The CDR3 extends over 15 amino acids. V trimming: 4 bases; J trimming: 1 base; junction bases outside the gene matches: 8. The CDR3: CASSPRAGPSYEQYF. The CDR3 coding sequence is TGTGCCAGCAGCCCCCGAGCGGGACCTTCCTACGAGCAGTACTTC.